The sequence of this TCR beta chain was determined in a study of blood T cell repertoires in COVID-19. Original processing methods: Reference gene primer amplification in the assay estimated nucleated cell counts. Using immunoSEQ multiplex PCR, the repertoire was profiled, and TCRdb retains in-frame clones only, with some absent. Clonal size and the V and J genes are those of that table, whereas D and trimming came from the DNA. The data show around 300,000 clones, more than 75% seen once. Sequencing was performed on peripheral blood. This TCR was recovered from a woman aged 25-40 years who had recovered from COVID-19.

In DNA form, the CDR3 reads TGTGCCAGCAGCTCGGGGAAGGACAGGGGTCTCTACGAGCAGTACTTC. The encoded protein is CASSSGKDRGLYEQYF. The chain carries TRBV5-4 and TRBJ2-7, with 9 bases that match TRBD1. Losses at the gene ends were 3 bases for V and 3 bases for J; bases not matched to a gene: 10. The CDR3 covers 16 residues. Germline V gives CDR1 SGHNT, CDR2 YYREEE (reference sequence). The variable domain in full, with the rest retrieved from reference TRBV5-4 and TRBJ2-7, is ETGVTQSPTHLIKTRGQQVTLRCSSQSGHNTVSWYQQALGQGPQFIFQYYREEENGRGNFPPRFSGLQFPNYSSELNVNALELDDSALYLCASSSGKDRGLYEQYFGPGTRLTVT.